The present entry profiles one T cell receptor beta chain with its context. Its antigen is not identified. The CDR3 runs 14 residues. The V end was cut by 0 bases, the J end by 7 bases, with 15 bases between. Germline assignment: CDR1 DFQATT and CDR2 SNEGSKA (reference sequence). The data are from a study of T-cell reconstitution after alpha-beta-depleted transplantation in children. Preparation of the TCRbeta library used unique molecular identifiers. TCRdb reprocessed the PCR reads with MiXCR, giving one entry per CDR3 protein. The sample contains 450,000 to 550,000 distinct CDR3 sequences, approximately 10% of which appear only once. Study findings and constraints: Reportedly, alpha-beta T cells present about two months post-transplant originated from several hundred expanded clones of graft origin.

The sample in question was PBMCs, mostly from graft donor cells, obtained 180 days after TCRalphabeta/CD19-depleted stem cell transplant. This chain joins TRBV20-1 and TRBJ1-2; possible D gene TRBD1, 6 bases. This sequence originates from a female patient aged 2-10 years who had a stem cell transplant for aplastic anemia, so the T cells may come from the graft donor. In DNA, the CDR3 is TGCAGTGCTAGAGAAGACAGGATCTTCGGTGGCTACACCTTC. It encodes CSAREDRIFGGYTF.